The clone carrying this T cell receptor beta chain has a handful of counts. As yet, its antigen is unknown. Only one heparinised blood draw was taken per donor, and its volume averaged about 116 mL. Cells sorted by CD45RO/CCR7/CD25/CD127/CD95/CD27 comprised CD4+ naive, central memory, regulatory and stem cell-like memory cells. Each of the sorted populations had a purity greater than 95%. The entirety of the isolated RNA underwent reverse transcription, so expressed TCRB transcripts were sequenced. Libraries were prepared by immunoSEQ multiplex PCR; TCRdb keeps only in-frame clonotypes and omits some of them. The sample includes 550,000 to 850,000 clones, 13% of them seen just once. The data were taken from a study of beta chain features in type 1 diabetes. Findings of the study overall: Shorter TCRB CDR3s, moderately but significantly so, marked every one of the four CD4+ subsets in Type 1 diabetes patients.

The clonotype comes from a man aged 18 to 35 with type 1 diabetes. Material: naive CD4+ T cells from blood.

Here the CDR3 reads CASGRDEQFF. The CDR3 DNA follows: TGTGCCAGCGGACGGGATGAGCAGTTCTTC. The chain employs TRBV18 and TRBJ2-1; no clear D gene. CDR1 and CDR2 (germline): KGHSH, LQKENI. The germline V and J ends were trimmed by 8 bases and 8 bases, with 7 bases remaining between them. The CDR3 contains 10 residues.